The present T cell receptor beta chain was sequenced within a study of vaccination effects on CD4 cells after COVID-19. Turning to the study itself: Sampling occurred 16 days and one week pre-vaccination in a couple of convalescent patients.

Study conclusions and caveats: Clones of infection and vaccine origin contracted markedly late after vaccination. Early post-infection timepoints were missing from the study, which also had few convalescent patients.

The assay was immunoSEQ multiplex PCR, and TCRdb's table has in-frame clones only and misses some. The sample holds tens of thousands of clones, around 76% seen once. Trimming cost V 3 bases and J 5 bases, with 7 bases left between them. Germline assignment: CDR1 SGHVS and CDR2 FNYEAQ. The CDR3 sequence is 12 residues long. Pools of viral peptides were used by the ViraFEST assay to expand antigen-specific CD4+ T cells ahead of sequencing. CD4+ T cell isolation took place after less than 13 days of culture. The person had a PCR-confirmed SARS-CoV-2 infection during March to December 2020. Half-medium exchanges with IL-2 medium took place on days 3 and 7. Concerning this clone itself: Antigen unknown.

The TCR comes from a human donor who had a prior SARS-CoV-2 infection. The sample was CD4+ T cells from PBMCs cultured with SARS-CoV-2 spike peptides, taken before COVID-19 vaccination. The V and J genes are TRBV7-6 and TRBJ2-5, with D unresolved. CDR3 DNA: TGTGCCAGCAGCTTGGTGGGGGAGACCCAGTACTTC. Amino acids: CASSLVGETQYF.